This paragraph covers one T cell receptor beta chain sequence. Germline is not matched at one junction end, which may reflect a read error. This specimen belongs to a study of blood T cell repertoires in COVID-19. Across the study: The United States, Italy and Spain supplied acute and convalescent COVID-19 samples. Sample material is recorded as cDNA or gDNA derived from T cells, B-cell-depleted T cells, or PBMCs.

The CDR3 loop spans 12 amino acids. Germline values: CDR1 LNHDA, CDR2 SQIVND (reference sequence). How the authors handled the data: Reference gene primer amplification in the assay estimated nucleated cell counts. The repertoire was sequenced with immunoSEQ multiplex PCR; TCRdb's copy has only in-frame clones and lacks some. That table is the source of V, J and clone size, and D and trimming were worked out from the DNA. This sample has 200,000 to 250,000 clones; around 80% occur once, and the top ten carry 3% to 4%. The V call is TRBV19, the J call TRBJ2-5; TRBD2 is a possible D gene (5 bases). This clonotype was sampled from a woman between 18 and 29 years old with acute or convalescent COVID-19. Sequencing was done on a sample of peripheral blood. In DNA, the CDR3 is TGTGCCAGTAGTATCGGAGGAGAGGCCCAGTACTTC. This encodes CASSIGGEAQYF.